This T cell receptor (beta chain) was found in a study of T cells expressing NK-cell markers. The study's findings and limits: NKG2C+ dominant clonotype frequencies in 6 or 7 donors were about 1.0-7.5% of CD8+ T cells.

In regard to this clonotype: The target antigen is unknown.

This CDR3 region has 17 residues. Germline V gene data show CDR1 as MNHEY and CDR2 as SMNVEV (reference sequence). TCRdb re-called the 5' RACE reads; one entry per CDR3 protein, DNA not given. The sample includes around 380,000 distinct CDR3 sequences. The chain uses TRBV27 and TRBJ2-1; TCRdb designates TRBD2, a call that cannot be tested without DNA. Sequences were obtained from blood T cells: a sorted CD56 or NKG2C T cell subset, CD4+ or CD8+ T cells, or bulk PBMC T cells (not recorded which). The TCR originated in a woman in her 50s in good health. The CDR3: CASSASGTSGTYNEQFF.